Listed below are T cell receptor beta chains from one sample, sequenced in a study of T-cell memory formation after mild COVID-19. One entry per CDR3 protein results from TCRdb running MiXCR on the 5' RACE reads. The sample holds about 100,000 distinct CDR3 sequences, about 15% seen once. The sequenced material came from PBMCs or a T cell subset sorted from them (not recorded which). Every receptor here comes from a man aged 18 to 29 who had mild COVID-19 (a few samples of this study predate the infection). Cell type and time point are not known. The CDR3 runs from the conserved cysteine through the conserved F or W. A D gene is named only where the DNA matches it firmly. Expanded clones are given a class, and other clones once, few, many or no size at all.

CDR3aa,CDR3nt,v_gene,abundance,d_gene,j_gene
CASSHGPGQGATYNSPLHF,TGTGCCAGCAGCCATGGGCCGGGACAGGGGGCGACCTATAATTCACCCCTCCACTTT,TRBV3-1,many,TRBD1,TRBJ1-6
CASSHDRGREKLFF,TGTGCCAGCAGTCACGACAGGGGGCGTGAAAAACTGTTTTTT,TRBV7-9,-,TRBD1,TRBJ1-4
CSAPKTCALYTDTQYF,TGCAGTGCCCCAAAGACTTGCGCCCTCTACACAGATACGCAGTATTTT,TRBV20-1,once,-,TRBJ2-3
CASSQEGQGSQTQYF,TGCGCCAGCAGCCAAGAGGGGCAGGGAAGTCAGACCCAGTACTTC,TRBV4-1,-,-,TRBJ2-5
CASSYQEYSNQPQHF,TGTGCCAGCAGTTATCAGGAGTATAGCAATCAGCCCCAGCATTTT,TRBV6-6,few,-,TRBJ1-5
CASSLDNSPLHF,TGTGCCAGCAGTTTGGATAATTCACCCCTCCACTTT,TRBV12-3/TRBV12-4,-,-,TRBJ1-6
CASSPAPTLNTEAFF,TGTGCCAGCAGCCCAGCGCCCACATTGAACACTGAAGCTTTCTTT,TRBV7-9,many,-,TRBJ1-1
CASRRQGSNTGELFF,TGTGCCAGCAGGAGACAGGGCTCGAACACCGGGGAGCTGTTTTTT,TRBV27,-,TRBD1,TRBJ2-2
CASSLRTSGEDTQYF,TGTGCCAGCAGTTTAAGGACTAGCGGGGAGGATACGCAGTATTTT,TRBV12-3/TRBV12-4,-,TRBD2,TRBJ2-3
CASSLSRSFNQPQHF,TGTGCCAGCAGTTTATCAAGGAGCTTTAATCAGCCCCAGCATTTT,TRBV27,-,-,TRBJ1-5
CASSLAQGGTDTQYF,TGTGCCAGCAGCTTAGCGCAGGGAGGAACAGATACGCAGTATTTT,TRBV7-9,-,-,TRBJ2-3
CASSLPTKIDTGELFF,TGTGCCAGCAGCTTACCAACAAAGATAGACACCGGGGAGCTGTTTTTT,TRBV7-6,-,-,TRBJ2-2
CASSLVSLEVNEQYF,TGTGCCAGCAGCTTAGTCAGCCTCGAAGTCAACGAGCAGTACTTC,TRBV7-9,few,-,TRBJ2-7
CASSQERGADRYGYTF,TGCGCCAGCAGCCAAGAAAGGGGAGCGGATAGATATGGCTACACCTTC,TRBV4-1,many,-,TRBJ1-2
CASSQDTYNEQFF,TGTGCCAGCAGCCAAGACACCTACAATGAGCAGTTCTTC,TRBV3-1,-,-,TRBJ2-1
CASSQPAQNTGELFF,TGTGCCAGCAGCCAACCCGCTCAAAACACCGGGGAGCTGTTTTTT,TRBV3-1,-,-,TRBJ2-2
CASQGLERNIQYF,TGTGCTAGTCAGGGCTTGGAGAGAAACATTCAGTACTTC,TRBV12-5,-,-,TRBJ2-4
CSVEGEYPSTDTQYF,TGCAGCGTTGAAGGAGAATATCCCAGCACAGATACGCAGTATTTT,TRBV29-1,-,-,TRBJ2-3
CASQGGDSFYEQYF,TGCGCCAGCCAAGGAGGAGACAGCTTCTACGAGCAGTACTTC,TRBV5-1,many,-,TRBJ2-7
CASSQDRGPGYEQFF,TGTGCCAGCAGCCAAGATAGGGGACCCGGATATGAGCAGTTCTTC,TRBV4-2,few,-,TRBJ2-1
CASSYLTFGGNSPLHF,TGTGCCAGCAGTTACTTAACCTTCGGCGGTAATTCACCCCTCCACTTT,TRBV6-2/TRBV6-3,-,-,TRBJ1-6
CASSLVGPRINEQFF,TGTGCCAGCAGCTTAGTAGGTCCAAGAATCAATGAGCAGTTCTTC,TRBV7-9,-,-,TRBJ2-1
CSASSGTGEQFF,TGCAGCGCGAGTTCCGGGACGGGGGAGCAGTTCTTC,TRBV29-1,few,-,TRBJ2-1
CASSTNPLQGANTEAFF,TGCGCCAGCAGCACAAACCCTTTACAGGGGGCGAACACTGAAGCTTTCTTT,TRBV5-1,few,TRBD1,TRBJ1-1
CASSPSGGTRDQETQYF,TGTGCCAGCAGCCCCAGTGGGGGGACTAGGGACCAAGAGACCCAGTACTTC,TRBV7-9,few,TRBD2,TRBJ2-5
CASSAGTNTGELFF,TGTGCCAGCAGTGCGGGGACGAACACCGGGGAGCTGTTTTTT,TRBV27,few,-,TRBJ2-2
CASTAGTSTDTQYF,TGTGCCAGCACAGCAGGCACTAGCACAGATACGCAGTATTTT,TRBV7-2,few,-,TRBJ2-3
CSAQGLGIEQYF,TGCAGTGCGCAGGGACTAGGGATCGAGCAGTACTTC,TRBV20-1,-,TRBD2,TRBJ2-7
CSVEGGTASPDTQYF,TGCAGCGTTGAAGGGGGGACAGCGTCCCCAGATACGCAGTATTTT,TRBV29-1,few,TRBD1,TRBJ2-3
CASSPRGNYNEQFF,TGTGCCAGCAGCCCCCGCGGCAACTACAATGAGCAGTTCTTC,TRBV11-1,-,-,TRBJ2-1
CASLGGRTDTQYF,TGTGCCAGTCTCGGAGGGCGCACAGATACGCAGTATTTT,TRBV2,-,-,TRBJ2-3
CASSPGLAADTQYF,TGTGCCAGCAGCCCCGGACTAGCAGCAGATACGCAGTATTTT,TRBV7-2,-,TRBD2,TRBJ2-3
CATSREGSSSYNEQFF,TGTGCCACCAGCAGAGAAGGCAGTAGCTCCTACAATGAGCAGTTCTTC,TRBV15,few,-,TRBJ2-1
CASSLMGDGAPYEQYF,TGTGCCAGCAGCTTAATGGGGGACGGAGCCCCGTACGAGCAGTACTTC,TRBV7-3,many,-,TRBJ2-7
CASNWGRGQGETQYF,TGTGCCAGCAATTGGGGTAGGGGCCAGGGGGAGACCCAGTACTTC,TRBV12-3/TRBV12-4,few,-,TRBJ2-5
CASSQGRWRQYNEQFF,TGCGCCAGCAGCCAAGGCCGTTGGCGGCAGTACAATGAGCAGTTCTTC,TRBV4-3,few,-,TRBJ2-1
CATKGVGKGQSQHF,TGTGCCACTAAAGGGGTGGGTAAGGGCCAGTCCCAGCATTTT,TRBV27,few,-,TRBJ1-5
CASSFGQGNYEQYF,TGCGCCAGCAGCTTCGGACAGGGCAACTACGAGCAGTACTTC,TRBV5-1,many,TRBD1,TRBJ2-7
CASSLGEGSGELFF,TGCGCCAGCAGCCTGGGGGAAGGTAGCGGGGAGCTGTTTTTT,TRBV4-3,-,-,TRBJ2-2
CASRKIDEQFF,TGTGCCAGCAGGAAGATCGATGAGCAGTTCTTC,TRBV28,many,-,TRBJ2-1
CASSQRAVSNQPQHF,TGCGCCAGCAGCCAGCGGGCAGTTAGCAATCAGCCCCAGCATTTT,TRBV4-1,many,-,TRBJ1-5
CASSREVGEKLFF,TGTGCCAGCAGCAGAGAAGTGGGCGAAAAACTGTTTTTT,TRBV7-3,-,-,TRBJ1-4
CASSQASQGYEQFF,TGCGCCAGCAGCCAAGCGTCTCAGGGCTATGAGCAGTTCTTC,TRBV4-1,few,-,TRBJ2-1
CASIPPSRQGLAFF,TGTGCCAGCATCCCGCCCTCGCGACAGGGCTTAGCTTTCTTT,TRBV7-9,-,TRBD1,TRBJ1-1
CASGRVSGANVLTF,TGTGCCAGCGGCAGGGTCTCTGGGGCCAACGTCCTGACTTTC,TRBV9,-,-,TRBJ2-6
CASSDERGSSGANVLTF,TGTGCCAGCAGCGACGAGAGAGGGAGCTCTGGGGCCAACGTCCTGACTTTC,TRBV9,few,-,TRBJ2-6
CASSLVGVYTDTQYF,TGTGCCAGCAGCTTAGTAGGCGTTTACACAGATACGCAGTATTTT,TRBV7-2,many,-,TRBJ2-3
CASTLGTSGGNEQFF,TGTGCCAGTACCCTGGGAACTAGCGGGGGCAATGAGCAGTTCTTC,TRBV19,-,TRBD2,TRBJ2-1
CSVATGWNTGELFF,TGCAGCGTTGCAACGGGATGGAACACCGGGGAGCTGTTTTTT,TRBV29-1,many,-,TRBJ2-2
CASSPVGGASGANVLTF,TGCGCCAGCAGTCCTGTCGGGGGCGCCTCTGGGGCCAACGTCCTGACTTTC,TRBV5-1,-,-,TRBJ2-6
CASSLVPGHYEQYF,TGTGCCAGCAGCTTAGTGCCGGGCCACTACGAGCAGTACTTC,TRBV7-2,-,-,TRBJ2-7
CASSPDSSTDTQYF,TGTGCCAGCAGTCCTGACTCCAGCACAGATACGCAGTATTTT,TRBV28,-,-,TRBJ2-3
CASSEPGQTDTQYF,TGTGCCAGCAGTGAACCCGGCCAAACAGATACGCAGTATTTT,TRBV2,many,-,TRBJ2-3
CSARDTGTSGGTDTQYF,TGCAGTGCTAGAGACACCGGGACTAGCGGGGGCACAGATACGCAGTATTTT,TRBV20-1,-,TRBD2,TRBJ2-3